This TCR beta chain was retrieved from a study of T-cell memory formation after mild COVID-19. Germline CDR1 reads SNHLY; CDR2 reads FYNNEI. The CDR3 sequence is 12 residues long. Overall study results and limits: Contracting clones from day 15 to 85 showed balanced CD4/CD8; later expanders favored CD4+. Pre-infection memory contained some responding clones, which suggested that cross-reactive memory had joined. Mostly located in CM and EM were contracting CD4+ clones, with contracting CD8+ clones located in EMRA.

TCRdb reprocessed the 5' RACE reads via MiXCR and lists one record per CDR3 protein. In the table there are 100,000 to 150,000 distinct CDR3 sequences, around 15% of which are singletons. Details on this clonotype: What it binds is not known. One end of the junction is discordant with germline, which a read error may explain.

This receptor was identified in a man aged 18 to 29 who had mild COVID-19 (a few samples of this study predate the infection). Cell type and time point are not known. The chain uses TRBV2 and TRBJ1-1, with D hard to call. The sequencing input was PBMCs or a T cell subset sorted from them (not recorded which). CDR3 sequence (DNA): TGTGCCAGCAGTGAATCCCCGGGATTCAGCCTCTTT. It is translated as CASSESPGFSLF.